Following are 10 T cell receptor beta chains from one sample sequenced in a study of blood T cell repertoires in COVID-19. Generated by immunoSEQ multiplex PCR, the TCRdb table keeps only in-frame clones and is missing some. The data contain 250,000 to 300,000 clones, 81% of them seen just once; the ten biggest clones take up 2.5% to 3.5%. Sequenced input: peripheral blood. These receptors originate from a woman between 55 and 75 years old with active or convalescent COVID-19.

This chain joins TRBV3-1 (or the pseudogene TRBV3-2) and TRBJ1-4, with D tentatively TRBD1 (5 bases). CDR3 length: 15 amino acids. The V end lost 2 bases, the J end lost 5 bases, and 12 bases lay between the germline ends. Germline V gene data show CDR1 as LGHDT and CDR2 as YNNKEL (reference sequence). DNA for the CDR3: TGTGCCAGCAGCCAAAACTCTGGGGGGAATGAAAAACTGTTTTTT. Translating gives CASSQNSGGNEKLFF.

V gene TRBV18 combines with J gene TRBJ1-1, with D possibly matching TRBD1 (6 bases). The CDR3 is made up of 16 amino acids. With 2 bases removed from V and 1 base from J, the gap between germline ends came to 14 bases. Germline assignment: CDR1 KGHSH and CDR2 LQKENI. The CDR3 DNA is TGTGCCAGCTCACCATCACAGGGTAGATCGAACACTGAAGCTTTCTTT. Translating it yields CASSPSQGRSNTEAFF.

This clone was picked up one time. This chain joins TRBV27 and TRBJ2-7; TRBD2 matches 8 bases. Germline CDR1 MNHEY, CDR2 SMNVEV (reference sequence). V lost 8 bases to trimming and J lost 5 bases; unmatched junction nucleotides: 8. This CDR3 contains 13 residues. The CDR3 DNA follows: TGTGCCAGCGCCCGCGGGGGGCGAGACGAGCAGTACTTC. Protein: CASARGGRDEQYF.

The chain is built from TRBV6-4 and TRBJ1-2; 7 bases line up with TRBD1. V shed 4 bases and J 4 bases; nucleotides not matched to a gene: 3. Germline CDR1 reads MRHNA; CDR2 reads SNTAGT. The CDR3 is made up of 13 amino acids. The CDR3: CASSAQGGYGYTF. The CDR3 DNA reads as TGTGCCAGCAGTGCTCAGGGGGGCTATGGCTACACCTTC.

The chain carries TRBV5-1 and TRBJ2-3, with TRBD2 matching over 8 bases. In germline, CDR1 is SGHRS, CDR2 YFSETQ. This CDR3 region has 16 residues. The V and J ends lost 5 bases and 0 bases, in that order; junction bases with no gene match: 8. CDR3 coding DNA: TGCGCCAGCAGGATCGGACTAGCCGAAAGCACAGATACGCAGTATTTT. Amino acid sequence: CASRIGLAESTDTQYF.

This rearrangement joins TRBV18 to TRBJ1-1; TRBD1 aligns across 9 bases. The CDR3 consists of 16 residues. Germline V gene sequence: CDR1 KGHSH, CDR2 LQKENI. Losses at the gene ends were 3 bases for V and 5 bases for J; bases not matched to a gene: 10. The CDR3 is CASSPRDRDGGTEAFF. The CDR3 region has the DNA TGTGCCAGCTCACCCCGGGACAGGGATGGAGGGACTGAAGCTTTCTTT.

The rearrangement uses TRBV19 and TRBJ2-7; 10 nucleotides agree with TRBD1. The trim removed 4 bases at V and 2 bases at J, leaving 5 bases unmatched. The CDR3 is 15 amino acids. The germline V gene encodes CDR1 LNHDA and CDR2 SQIVND (reference sequence). CDR3 nucleotides: TGTGCCAGTAGTACCGGGACAGGGGCCCCCTACGAGCAGTACTTC. This sequence encodes CASSTGTGAPYEQYF.

The chain has TRBV21-1 and TRBJ2-3; TRBD1, as called in the table, went unchecked against the DNA. TRBV21-1 is marked as a pseudogene. The CDR3 sequence is 15 residues long. The CDR3, as DNA: TGTGCCAGCAGCAAAGTAGAGCAGGCCCCCGATACGCAGTATTTT. Translated: CASSKVEQAPDTQYF.

The chain joins TRBV3-1 (or the pseudogene TRBV3-2) to TRBJ2-1, with 7 bases that match TRBD1. The CDR3 is made up of 16 amino acids. Germline V gene sequence: CDR1 LGHDT, CDR2 YNNKEL (reference sequence). Trimming at V came to 4 bases and at J to 7 bases, leaving 13 bases not matched to a gene. CDR3 residues: CASSRLTGAYGNEQFF. DNA of the CDR3: TGTGCCAGCAGCCGCCTTACAGGGGCGTATGGGAATGAGCAGTTCTTC.

This chain uses TRBV5-4 with TRBJ2-7, with 11 bases lining up with TRBD2. This CDR3 has 18 amino acids. Looked up from germline, CDR1 is SGHNT and CDR2 is YYREEE (reference sequence). V shed 3 bases and J 0 bases; nucleotides not matched to a gene: 11. The CDR3 nucleotides are TGTGCCAGCAGCTCCGGGGGTGTGCTAGCGGGGGGCTCCTACGAGCAGTACTTC. Amino acid sequence: CASSSGGVLAGGSYEQYF.